The clone carrying this T cell receptor (beta chain) showed up many times. Its target is not known. These data are taken from a study of blood T cells in healthy people across ages. Whole-study results and caveats: Whereas aged donors had fewer naive CD4+ cells, long-lived donors had more of them and higher diversity. Samples with more naive T cells showed higher observed beta diversity. Bulk PBMC profiling left naive and antigen-experienced comparisons inconclusive. A roughly linear fall in TCR beta diversity per million T cells was seen with increasing age.

It was with a sample-barcoded 5' primer and a J-beta primer mix that a second PCR of roughly 6 to 11 cycles was run. TCRdb fed the 5' RACE reads into MiXCR, producing one record per CDR3 protein. The table includes 600,000 or so distinct CDR3 sequences, about 28% detected once. This CDR3 is 13 amino acids long. The germline V gene encodes CDR1 SGHRS and CDR2 YFSETQ. Trimming removed 4 bases at V and 2 bases at J, with 10 bases between. Sequencing was performed on blood. J is TRBJ2-7 and V is TRBV5-1; D is unclear. This sequence was found in a woman aged 80 or older in good health. The CDR3 loop reads CASSATFTYEQYF. The CDR3 DNA follows: TGCGCCAGCAGCGCCACATTTACCTACGAGCAGTACTTC.